Listed below are T cell receptor beta chains from one sample, sequenced in a study of a mutant IDH1 vaccine in newly diagnosed glioma. Which antigens these TCRs recognize remains unknown. Only in-frame clones appear in the TCRdb table, and some are missing; sequencing was by immunoSEQ multiplex PCR. The table shows 35,000 to 45,000 clones, with 78% occurring only once. The sequencing used PBMCs, collected from a glioma patient whose treatment included an IDH1 peptide vaccine. The receptors were gathered from a woman in her thirties or forties with glioma. Some clones in this sample may be carry-over from other donors' samples. Each CDR3 is given with its conserved first and last residue. Fields, in order: J gene, D gene, clone size, V gene, CDR3 DNA, CDR3 protein. The D gene is left open where the match is weak. Clone sizes are given selectively: once, few, many, or a class where the clone is expanded.

J gene: TRBJ2-7; D gene: -; clone size: -; V gene: TRBV19; CDR3 DNA: TGTGCCAGTAGCCGTCGGCAGGGTCTGGCCTACGAGCAGTACTTC; CDR3 protein: CASSRRQGLAYEQYF
J gene: TRBJ1-1; D gene: -; clone size: -; V gene: TRBV19; CDR3 DNA: TGTGCCAGTACAAGTTTTGGAGGACGGACTGAAGCTTTCTTT; CDR3 protein: CASTSFGGRTEAFF
J gene: TRBJ2-2; D gene: TRBD2; clone size: few; V gene: TRBV5-1; CDR3 DNA: TGCGCCAGCAGCCTAGCGGGGTCGAACACCGGGGAGCTGTTTTTT; CDR3 protein: CASSLAGSNTGELFF
J gene: TRBJ2-6; D gene: -; clone size: few; V gene: TRBV19; CDR3 DNA: TGTGCCAGTAGAAAGGACACTGGGGCCAACGTCCTGACTTTC; CDR3 protein: CASRKDTGANVLTF
J gene: TRBJ1-5; D gene: -; clone size: -; V gene: TRBV4-2; CDR3 DNA: TGTGCCAGCAGCCAAGACAATCAGCCCCAGCATTTT; CDR3 protein: CASSQDNQPQHF
J gene: TRBJ2-3; D gene: -; clone size: once; V gene: TRBV4-2; CDR3 DNA: TGTGCCAGCAGCCAAGAACCCAGGCCCTTCACAGATACGCAGTATTTT; CDR3 protein: CASSQEPRPFTDTQYF
J gene: TRBJ2-5; D gene: TRBD2; clone size: -; V gene: TRBV5-6; CDR3 DNA: TGTGCCAGCAGCCCCTACCTGACTAGCGCGGGGGAGACCCAGTACTTC; CDR3 protein: CASSPYLTSAGETQYF
J gene: TRBJ2-7; D gene: -; clone size: once; V gene: TRBV5-1; CDR3 DNA: TGCGCCAGCAGCTTGACGCGTCCTTCAGGGGATACCTACGAGCAGTACTTC; CDR3 protein: CASSLTRPSGDTYEQYF
J gene: TRBJ1-2; D gene: TRBD1; clone size: -; V gene: TRBV13; CDR3 DNA: TGTGCCAGCAGCGTAGGACAGGGAACTACTGGCTACACCTTC; CDR3 protein: CASSVGQGTTGYTF
J gene: TRBJ1-1; D gene: -; clone size: -; V gene: TRBV5-4; CDR3 DNA: TGTGCCAGCAGCTGGGAATTCCAAACCGGGGGCACTGAAGCTTTCTTT; CDR3 protein: CASSWEFQTGGTEAFF
J gene: TRBJ2-1; D gene: TRBD1; clone size: -; V gene: TRBV9; CDR3 DNA: TGTGCCAGCAGCGTAGGTGACAGGGCCTACAATGAGCAGTTCTTC; CDR3 protein: CASSVGDRAYNEQFF
J gene: TRBJ1-2; D gene: -; clone size: -; V gene: TRBV5-1; CDR3 DNA: TGCGCCAGCAGGACGACGGTCCGAGGGAGAGGCTACACCTTC; CDR3 protein: CASRTTVRGRGYTF
J gene: TRBJ2-2; D gene: -; clone size: -; V gene: TRBV11-2; CDR3 DNA: TGTGCCAGCAGCTTAATAGGCGGACCAGTCCCCACCGGGGAGCTGTTTTTT; CDR3 protein: CASSLIGGPVPTGELFF
J gene: TRBJ2-1; D gene: TRBD1; clone size: -; V gene: TRBV12-5; CDR3 DNA: TGTGCTAGTGGCCTAGGGACAGGGGGCTCCAATGAGCAGTTCTTC; CDR3 protein: CASGLGTGGSNEQFF
J gene: TRBJ2-5; D gene: -; clone size: -; V gene: TRBV18; CDR3 DNA: TGTGCCAGCTCAGCGGGGACCATGGAGACCCAGTACTTC; CDR3 protein: CASSAGTMETQYF
J gene: TRBJ2-7; D gene: TRBD2; clone size: once; V gene: TRBV9; CDR3 DNA: TGTGCCAGCAGCGAGAGCGGGAGCGGGTTTTGGCAGTACTTC; CDR3 protein: CASSESGSGFWQYF
J gene: TRBJ2-3; D gene: -; clone size: once; V gene: TRBV9; CDR3 DNA: TGTGCCAGCAGCCCCGGAGGTCGGTGGGGGACAGATACGCAGTATTTT; CDR3 protein: CASSPGGRWGTDTQYF
J gene: TRBJ2-7; D gene: TRBD1; clone size: -; V gene: TRBV6-6; CDR3 DNA: TGTGCCAGCAGTTACGGACAGGGGTCCTACGAGCAGTACTTC; CDR3 protein: CASSYGQGSYEQYF
J gene: TRBJ1-6; D gene: -; clone size: -; V gene: TRBV6-5; CDR3 DNA: TGTGCCAGCAGCCAGGACAGCCCCGATAATTCACCCCTCCACTTT; CDR3 protein: CASSQDSPDNSPLHF
J gene: TRBJ2-7; D gene: TRBD1; clone size: -; V gene: TRBV5-1; CDR3 DNA: TGCGCCAGCAGCAGCATACCGGGACAGGGGGCAGGTGAGCAGTACTTC; CDR3 protein: CASSSIPGQGAGEQYF
J gene: TRBJ2-1; D gene: -; clone size: -; V gene: TRBV7-9; CDR3 DNA: TGTGCCAGCAGCTTAGGGGGGTCTTTCAATGAGCAGTTCTTC; CDR3 protein: CASSLGGSFNEQFF
J gene: TRBJ2-7; D gene: -; clone size: -; V gene: TRBV2; CDR3 DNA: TGTGCCAGCAGGCGGCAGGGACCCTATGGCTTC; CDR3 protein: CASRRQGPYGF
J gene: TRBJ1-6; D gene: -; clone size: -; V gene: TRBV5-1; CDR3 DNA: TGCGCCAGCAGCATACGGACAGAGGGCGGACCCCTCCACTTT; CDR3 protein: CASSIRTEGGPLHF
J gene: TRBJ2-2; D gene: -; clone size: -; V gene: TRBV5-1; CDR3 DNA: TGCGCCAGCAGCTTCGGAAACGCGAACACCGGGGAGCTGTTTTTT; CDR3 protein: CASSFGNANTGELFF
J gene: TRBJ2-3; D gene: TRBD2; clone size: -; V gene: TRBV5-1; CDR3 DNA: TGCGCCAGCAGCTTGGGACTAGCGAACCCCAGCGATACGCAGTATTTT; CDR3 protein: CASSLGLANPSDTQYF
J gene: TRBJ2-4; D gene: -; clone size: few; V gene: TRBV7-2; CDR3 DNA: TGTGCCAGCAGCCCATCTAGGGGAGATGGGTGGAACATTCAGTACTTC; CDR3 protein: CASSPSRGDGWNIQYF
J gene: TRBJ2-2; D gene: -; clone size: -; V gene: TRBV7-2; CDR3 DNA: TGTGCCAGCAGCTTAACCGGCACCGGGGAGCTGTTTTTT; CDR3 protein: CASSLTGTGELFF
J gene: TRBJ2-1; D gene: -; clone size: -; V gene: TRBV30; CDR3 DNA: TGTGCCTGGAGTGTGTACAGATACAATGAGCAGTTCTTC; CDR3 protein: CAWSVYRYNEQFF
J gene: TRBJ1-5; D gene: -; clone size: -; V gene: TRBV2; CDR3 DNA: TGTGCCAGCAGTGGTCAGGGAGTCGGAGATCAGCCCCAGCATTTT; CDR3 protein: CASSGQGVGDQPQHF
J gene: TRBJ2-1; D gene: -; clone size: -; V gene: TRBV28; CDR3 DNA: TGTGCCAGCAGTCCCATAAAACTCACAGGAGCCTACAATGAGCAGTTCTTC; CDR3 protein: CASSPIKLTGAYNEQFF
J gene: TRBJ2-7; D gene: -; clone size: -; V gene: TRBV7-2; CDR3 DNA: TGTGCCAGCAGCTCCAGACCAGGACTGATCGAGCAGTACTTC; CDR3 protein: CASSSRPGLIEQYF
J gene: TRBJ1-1; D gene: -; clone size: -; V gene: TRBV9; CDR3 DNA: TGTGCCAGCAGCGTAGCTCTCACGGGAGACAAGAACATGAACACTGAAGCTTTCTTT; CDR3 protein: CASSVALTGDKNMNTEAFF